This TCR beta chain stems from a study of vaccination and CD4 T cells after COVID-19. Study-level points and caveats: Clonotypes reactive to SARS-CoV-2 had a median that went up from 21 to 38, but not significantly. Convalescent patients had a median 86.3% of post-vaccine SARS-CoV-2-reactive clones that were detected only after vaccination, not before it.

As concerns this clonotype: Antigen specificity is unknown.

Scientists ran DNA taken from cultured CD4+ T cells through the Oncomine TCR Beta short-read assay for sequencing. TCRdb re-derived calls from the PCR reads in MiXCR, one entry per CDR3 protein. The data contain 16,000 or so distinct CDR3 sequences, about 45% of them singletons. The time point here: late sampling 161 to 241 days after vaccination in three convalescent patients. Regarding treatment: roughly 10-day PBMC culture with coronavirus spike peptide pools or control peptides (ViraFEST assay). The TCR originated in a human donor who had recovered from COVID-19. The input for sequencing was CD4+ T cells from blood, cultured in vitro, taken about 7 months after SARS-CoV-2 vaccination.

CDR3: CASSPRERETQYF. CDR3 DNA: TGTGCCAGCAGTCCGCGGGAGAGGGAGACCCAGTACTTC. This chain connects TRBV2 to TRBJ2-5, with 7 positions matching TRBD2. Germline CDR1 and CDR2: SNHLY and FYNNEI. V was clipped by 5 bases and J by 5 bases; unmatched bases: 5. This CDR3 comprises 13 residues. Full variable domain (outside the CDR3, taken from reference TRBV2 and TRBJ2-5): EPEVTQTPSHQVTQMGQEVILRCVPISNHLYFYWYRQILGQKVEFLVSFYNNEISEKSEIFDDQFSVERPDGSNFTLKIRSTKLEDSAMYFCASSPRERETQYFGPGTRLLVL.